These T cell receptor beta chains were read from a single sample in a study of response to subunit inactivated influenza vaccine. MiXCR was run by TCRdb on the RT-PCR reads, yielding one entry per CDR3 protein. The table shows roughly 710,000 distinct CDR3 sequences, with about 15% occurring only once. The specimen was PBMCs from blood, collected approximately 15 days before vaccination. Receptors originate from a man aged 50-60 years who received an inactivated influenza vaccine. Each CDR3 is given with its conserved first and last residue.

J gene | CDR3 length | V gene | CDR3 protein
TRBJ1-2 | 16 | TRBV5-1 | CASSLVIGGSNYGYTF
TRBJ2-1 | 14 | TRBV9 | CASSVAPKRESQFF
TRBJ2-2 | 14 | TRBV6-1 | CATPLAENTGELFF
TRBJ2-2 | 15 | TRBV27 | CASSPTGGFAGELFF
TRBJ2-7 | 15 | TRBV6-2/TRBV6-3 | CASSYRGDPYYEQYF
TRBJ2-7 | 11 | TRBV29-1 | CSVEASGEQYF
TRBJ2-7 | 15 | TRBV19 | CASSMAGLLTYEQYF
TRBJ1-5 | 17 | TRBV6-5 | CASSYRKPGGSNQPQHF
TRBJ1-1 | 14 | TRBV7-9 | CASYRPGSFDRAFF
TRBJ2-5 | 17 | TRBV2 | CASSEALGRADQETQYF
TRBJ2-7 | 15 | TRBV2 | CASSRGQQGPYEQYF
TRBJ2-7 | 18 | TRBV7-2 | CASSLGSRRTVSSYEQYF
TRBJ1-5 | 13 | TRBV11-2 | CASSFSPGQPQHF
TRBJ1-6 | 13 | TRBV6-5 | CASSYSDNSPLHF
TRBJ2-7 | 19 | TRBV18 | CASSLTSGTSGRRGLEQYF
TRBJ2-1 | 14 | TRBV20-1 | CSAAQALGGNEQFF
TRBJ2-5 | 12 | TRBV20-1 | CSARVGQETQYF
TRBJ2-2 | 14 | TRBV28 | CASRTGQLSGELFF
TRBJ2-2 | 19 | TRBV4-2 | CASSHYLYRTGGDTGELFF
TRBJ2-5 | 11 | TRBV30 | CAWRRVETQYF
TRBJ1-1 | 16 | TRBV10-1 | CASSGGIGEKGTEAFF
TRBJ2-1 | 18 | TRBV14 | CASSRGDASSTIYNEQFF
TRBJ1-2 | 16 | TRBV6-5 | CASSYSLRGAGYGYTF
TRBJ2-7 | 13 | TRBV25-1 | CASSEWPFYEQYF
TRBJ2-2 | 14 | TRBV15 | CATSGGPNTGELFF
TRBJ2-7 | 11 | TRBV7-9 | CASTRAYEQYF
TRBJ2-1 | 14 | TRBV19 | CASAGTGVYNEQFF
TRBJ2-3 | 15 | TRBV7-9 | CASSPWGAGPDTQYF
TRBJ2-3 | 15 | TRBV5-1 | CASTPDRPRPDTQYF
TRBJ2-1 | 11 | TRBV5-1 | CATEKNNEQFF
TRBJ2-7 | 15 | TRBV28 | CASSGLAGGRYEQYF
TRBJ2-3 | 12 | TRBV5-1 | CASSLRSDTQYF
TRBJ2-5 | 14 | TRBV10-1 | CASSRRLIQETQYF
TRBJ1-5 | 13 | TRBV28 | CASSFEGTQPQHF
TRBJ2-1 | 15 | TRBV20-1 | CSAIPLAGVYNEQFF
TRBJ2-2 | 19 | TRBV27 | CASSLRRQTSGNFAGELFF
TRBJ2-2 | 15 | TRBV29-1 | CSVGFGDKVTGELFF
TRBJ2-3 | 15 | TRBV7-3 | CASSLLGGNPDTQYF
TRBJ2-1 | 15 | TRBV28 | CASPPGALAYNEQFF
TRBJ2-3 | 15 | TRBV5-1 | CASSLVGQSTDTQYF
TRBJ2-1 | 16 | TRBV4-3 | CASSQDPGASYNEQFF
TRBJ2-7 | 15 | TRBV6-2/TRBV6-3 | CASRPSGTGTYEQYF
TRBJ1-6 | 16 | TRBV4-3 | CASSQDRDSANSPLHF
TRBJ2-7 | 14 | TRBV19 | CASSQVAGPYEQYF
TRBJ2-7 | 14 | TRBV5-1 | CASSLYGGANEQYF
TRBJ2-3 | 17 | TRBV4-2 | CASSPLGLAGGPDTQYF
TRBJ2-1 | 16 | TRBV28 | CASSPSGRTIIDEQFF
TRBJ2-3 | 13 | TRBV29-1 | CSVGSRVGDTQYF
TRBJ1-2 | 15 | TRBV4-1 | CASSPTTGTGYGYTF